This T cell receptor beta chain was observed in a study of blood T cell repertoires in COVID-19. Study-level background: From T cells, B-cell-depleted T cells, or PBMCs came the material, which was cDNA or gDNA.

In assigning cohorts, the study relied on participant-reported clinical history. Before being deemed recovered, Cohort 3 donors had two negative PCRs, clearance, or symptom resolution. The CDR3 spans 16 residues. The J segment lost 6 bases and the V segment lost 1 base, leaving 11 bases of the junction unmatched. The germline V gene has CDR1 MNHEY and CDR2 SMNVEV (reference sequence). Original handling: From reference gene primer amplification, estimates of nucleated cell counts were derived. Generated by immunoSEQ multiplex PCR, the TCRdb table keeps only in-frame clones and is missing some. V and J calls and clone size follow that table, whereas D and trimming were derived from the DNA. This table holds 160,000 or so clones, approximately 81% found once.

The rearrangement links TRBV27 to TRBJ2-7, with TRBD1 matching 8 bases. The source is a woman in her fifties or sixties who had recovered from COVID-19. The sequencing sample was made of PBMCs or T cells enriched from blood (not recorded which). CDR3 sequence (DNA): TGTGCCAGCAGTTTATGGGGAACCCAGACAGGGGTCGAGCAGTACTTC. This encodes CASSLWGTQTGVEQYF.